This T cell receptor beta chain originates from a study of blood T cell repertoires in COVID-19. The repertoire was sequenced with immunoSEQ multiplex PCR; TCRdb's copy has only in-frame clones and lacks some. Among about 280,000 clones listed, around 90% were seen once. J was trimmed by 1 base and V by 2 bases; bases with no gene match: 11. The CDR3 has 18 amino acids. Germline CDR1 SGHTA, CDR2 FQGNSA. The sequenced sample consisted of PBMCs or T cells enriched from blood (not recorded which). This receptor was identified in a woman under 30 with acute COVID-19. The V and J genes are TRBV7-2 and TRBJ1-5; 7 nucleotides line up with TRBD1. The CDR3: CASSLNHRTGGSNQPQHF. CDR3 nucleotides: TGTGCCAGCAGCTTAAACCATCGGACAGGCGGGAGCAATCAGCCCCAGCATTTT.